Below, 18 T cell receptor beta chains from the same sample are listed, as sequenced in a study of T cells in Graves' hyperthyroidism and ophthalmopathy. Authors of the study amplified TCR beta CDR3 regions from RNA transcripts. TCR CDR3 regions were first amplified by RT-PCR with HTBI primers. MiXCR, applied by TCRdb to the multiplex PCR reads, yields one record per CDR3 protein. The sample has about 98,000 distinct CDR3 sequences, roughly 39% seen once. The sequenced sample consisted of peripheral blood or thyroid tissue (not recorded which). Receptor source: a woman in her twenties or thirties with Graves' hyperthyroidism.

This clonotype was found many times. The chain recombines TRBV12-3 or TRBV12-4 with TRBJ1-5, with a weak D call TRBD1 (6 bases). The germline V and J ends were trimmed by 6 bases and 5 bases, with 8 bases remaining between them. The CDR3 is 12 amino acids. The DNA of the CDR3 is TGTGCCAGCAGCAGGGGAGATCAGCCCCAGCATTTT. The encoded protein is CASSRGDQPQHF.

The chain uses TRBV5-1 and TRBJ1-1; tentatively, D is TRBD1 (5 bases). Per the germline V gene, CDR1 is SGHRS and CDR2 is YFSETQ. The CDR3 has 16 residues. V was shortened by 1 base and J by 5 bases, with 18 bases between the two germline ends. The CDR3 sequence: CASSLTGGVTQTEAFF. Here the CDR3 DNA reads TGCGCCAGCAGCTTGACCGGAGGGGTGACGCAGACTGAAGCTTTCTTT.

This clonotype was seen a handful of times. The V and J genes are TRBV15 and TRBJ2-7; TRBD2 matches 12 bases. CDR3 length equals 15 residues. V shed 5 bases, J shed 4 bases, and the junction held 6 bases outside the gene matches. Germline-derived CDR1 and CDR2 are LNHNV and YYDKDF (reference sequence). The CDR3 DNA reads TGTGCCACCAGCTCCACTAGCGGGAGGACGTACGAGCAGTACTTC. It codes for CATSSTSGRTYEQYF.

This clonotype was seen many times. The V and J genes are TRBV19 and TRBJ2-5, with a tentative D call TRBD1 (5 bases). The ends were cut back, 9 bases at V and 4 bases at J, with 12 bases in the middle. The CDR3 loop spans 12 amino acids. CDR1 is LNHDA and CDR2 is SQIVND in the germline V gene (reference sequence). DNA of the CDR3: TGTGCCAGCTGGACAAGTGGAGAGACCCAGTACTTC. It translates to CASWTSGETQYF.

Remarks on this clonotype: The CDR3 does not close with the conserved phenylalanine or tryptophan, likely indicating a read error. No DNA is shown, since the ends of the CDR3 on it are uncertain; the CDR3 is the one TCRdb lists. This chain joins TRBV7-6 and TRBJ1-3. The CDR3 is 8 residues long, counting both termini. Germline CDR1 SGHVS, CDR2 FNYEAQ. The CDR3 is CASSLGLA.

This clonotype has ten or more counts. CDR3 coding DNA: TGTGCCAGCAGTTACATTAGGATTTCCTACGAGCAGTACTTC. Its translation: CASSYIRISYEQYF. The V gene is TRBV6-6, the J gene TRBJ2-7; D unresolved. Looked up from germline, CDR1 is MNHNY and CDR2 is SVGAGI (reference sequence). The CDR3 has 14 residues. V gave up 2 bases and J gave up 1 base, with 9 bases separating them.

This clonotype was counted ten times or more. The chain carries TRBV4-2 and TRBJ2-7, with TRBD2 matching 7 bases. The CDR3 has 14 residues. V was pared by 4 bases and J by 3 bases, with 6 bases of the junction left unmatched. Per germline, CDR1 LGHNA and CDR2 YNFKEQ. CDR3 in amino acids: CASSPRTRYYEQYF. DNA of the CDR3: TGTGCCAGCAGCCCGAGGACTAGGTACTACGAGCAGTACTTC.

This clonotype has at least ten counts. V gene TRBV3-1 combines with J gene TRBJ1-6; D might be TRBD1 (5 bases). V dropped 4 bases and J dropped 9 bases, with 13 bases sitting between them. CDR3 length: 14 residues. Germline values: CDR1 LGHDT, CDR2 YNNKEL (reference sequence). CDR3 sequence reads: CASSLQGSRSPLHF. Written as DNA, the CDR3 is TGTGCCAGCAGCCTTCAGGGAAGTCGTTCACCCCTCCACTTT.

To note about this clonotype: This clone may be a read error of a much larger clone one base away. This sequence joins TRBV7-8 and TRBJ2-7, with D uncertain. The germline V and J ends were trimmed by 6 bases and 5 bases, with 20 bases remaining between them. Germline V CDR1 and CDR2: SGHVS, FQNEAQ. This CDR3 contains 15 residues. The DNA of the CDR3 is TGTGCCAGCAGGAGTCCCTTTACGTACCAGGACGAGCAGTACTTC. As protein: CASRSPFTYQDEQYF. The complete variable domain, with remaining parts taken from reference TRBV7-8 and TRBJ2-7, reads GAGVSQSPRYKVAKRGQDVALRCDPISGHVSLFWYQQALGQGPEFLTYFQNEAQLDKSGLPSDRFFAERPEGSVSTLKIQRTQQEDSAVYLCASRSPFTYQDEQYFGPGTRLTVT.

The V and J genes are TRBV15 and TRBJ1-6, with D unclear. The V gene lost 3 bases and the J gene lost 7 bases, with 7 bases spanning the gap. Germline CDR1 LNHNV, CDR2 YYDKDF (reference sequence). The CDR3 length is 13 residues. The CDR3 DNA reads as TGTGCCACCAGCAGCCCTGCCAATTCACCCCTCCACTTT. As protein: CATSSPANSPLHF.

By sample share, this clonotype is medium-sized. This chain links TRBV9 with TRBJ1-2, with 7 bases fitting TRBD1. J gave up 6 bases and V 4 bases, and 6 bases lay outside the gene matches. CDR1 is SGDLS, CDR2 YYNGEE, per germline. The CDR3 extends over 13 amino acids. Here the CDR3 DNA reads TGTGCCAGCAGCCCCCAGGGGGGGGATGGCTACACCTTC. This gives the protein CASSPQGGDGYTF.

V gene TRBV10-3 combines with J gene TRBJ1-6, with D perhaps matching TRBD1 (5 bases). Germline CDR1 and CDR2: ENHRY and SYGVKD. Deletions cut 6 bases from V and 2 bases from J, with 11 bases between. There are 15 residues in the CDR3. CDR3 protein: CAIRPTDTYNSPLHF. CDR3 sequence (DNA): TGTGCCATCAGGCCCACGGACACCTATAATTCACCCCTCCACTTT.

This clonotype showed up many times. The genes are TRBV7-9 and TRBJ2-2; 8 positions match TRBD1. Germline V gives CDR1 SEHNR, CDR2 FQNEAQ (reference sequence). J was trimmed by 6 bases and V by 5 bases; bases with no gene match: 14. The CDR3 is made up of 17 amino acids. This CDR3 reads CASSPHGQGGYPGELFF. CDR3 coding DNA: TGTGCCAGCAGCCCCCACGGACAGGGAGGTTACCCCGGGGAGCTGTTTTTT.

The V and J genes are TRBV20-1 and TRBJ2-7, with a possible D match to TRBD2 (6 bases). Germline loops: CDR1 DFQATT, CDR2 SNEGSKA (reference sequence). Trimming took 6 bases from V and 0 from J, leaving 15 bases between them. The CDR3 is 14 residues long. In DNA, the CDR3 is TGCAGTGCCCCCGGGGCGGGGAGCTCCTACGAGCAGTACTTC. This translates into CSAPGAGSSYEQYF.

The J gene is TRBJ1-1, the V gene TRBV27; D remains unclear. This CDR3 contains 13 residues. V lost 2 bases to trimming and J lost 4 bases, with 8 bases between them. The germline V gene encodes CDR1 MNHEY and CDR2 SMNVEV (reference sequence). The CDR3 bases are TGTGCCAGCAGTTTAATCAGCGGCACTGAAGCTTTCTTT. Encoded protein: CASSLISGTEAFF.

A note on this clonotype: This may come from a read error, since a much larger clone is one base off. The chain links TRBV6-6 to TRBJ2-7; 8 bases match TRBD1. The V segment lost 7 bases and the J segment 9 bases; nucleotides outside the gene matches: 17. Germline CDR1 reads MNHNY; CDR2 reads SVGAGI (reference sequence). The CDR3 consists of 15 residues. The CDR3 bases are TGTGCCAGCAAACCCAGGGGGCGCGGGTTTAACGGGCAGTACTTC. It encodes CASKPRGRGFNGQYF.

A single count supports this clonotype. CDR3 coding DNA: TGTGCCAGCAACCTAGGGCGTCTCTACGAGCAGTACTTC. Translated: CASNLGRLYEQYF. The rearrangement joins TRBV2 to TRBJ2-7; D ambiguous. This CDR3 is built from 13 residues. The V end was cut by 7 bases, the J end by 3 bases, with 13 bases between. The germline CDR1 and CDR2 sequences are SNHLY and FYNNEI.

The chain has TRBV12-3 or TRBV12-4 and TRBJ2-7, with D perhaps given as TRBD1 or TRBD2 (6 bases each). The CDR3 is 15 amino acids. V was cut by 3 bases and J by 4 bases, with 16 bases left in between. The DNA of the CDR3 is TGTGCCAGCAGTTTCGGGGGCAGGGGAGCGTACGAGCAGTACTTC. It yields the protein CASSFGGRGAYEQYF.